This T cell receptor beta chain was profiled in a study of shared clonotypes between healthy human individuals. TCRdb's table, derived via immunoSEQ multiplex PCR, lists solely in-frame clones and lacks some. The data show roughly 2.5 million clones, over 85% seen once. Remarks on this clone: At one end, the junction sequence differs from germline, possibly due to a read error.

Sequenced: naive CD4+ T cells sorted from blood. Sample subset: CD45RA+ positively selected. This sequence was found in a man aged 18 to 35 in good health.

The CDR3 spells CASSNGQGGHF. The CDR3 nucleotides read TGTGCCAGCAGTAATGGACAGGGGGGTCACTTC. The chain combines TRBV7-6 with TRBJ2-5; 10 nucleotides agree with TRBD1. CDR1 and CDR2 from the germline V gene are SGHVS and FNYEAQ. This CDR3 contains 11 residues.